The rows below give T cell receptor beta chains drawn from one sample of a study of immunodeficiency. Method: immunoSEQ multiplex PCR; TCRdb's copy keeps in-frame clones and lacks some. The data hold some 1,500 clones, with over 90% observed a single time. Source material: CD8+ T cells from blood. The source of these receptors is a human donor in good health. The CDR3 runs from the conserved cysteine through the conserved F or W. The order of the fields is CDR3 DNA, CDR3 protein, CDR3 length, J gene, D gene, clone size, V gene. The D gene is left open where the match is weak. The size field is filled for only some rows; it gives once, few, many or a size class.

TGTGCCACCACACCACCCGGGGGCTCCTACAATGAGCAGTTCTTC	CATTPPGGSYNEQFF	15	TRBJ2-1	-	-	TRBV18
TGTGCCAGCAGCGAGGACAGGGGACCGAACTATGGCTACACCTTC	CASSEDRGPNYGYTF	15	TRBJ1-2	TRBD1	-	TRBV9
TGTGCCAGCAGTGATATGCGGATTTTCGGCCAGCCCCAGCATTTT	CASSDMRIFGQPQHF	15	TRBJ1-5	-	-	TRBV6-1
TGTGCCAGCAGCTTAGTCAGGGCCAGCGAGACCCAGTACTTC	CASSLVRASETQYF	14	TRBJ2-5	-	-	TRBV7-2
TGTGCCAGCAGCCAACCATTAGGAGGCGACGAGCAGTACTTC	CASSQPLGGDEQYF	14	TRBJ2-7	-	-	TRBV4-2
TGTGCCAGCAGTTACTCGGGACCCGAAAAACTGTTTTTT	CASSYSGPEKLFF	13	TRBJ1-4	-	-	TRBV6-6
TGTGCCAGCAGCTTAGGGGGTAGCGGGGTCTACGAGCAGTACTTC	CASSLGGSGVYEQYF	15	TRBJ2-7	TRBD2	few	TRBV7-9
TGTGCCAGCAGCGGAGAGGTGAGCACCAATGAGCAGTTCTTC	CASSGEVSTNEQFF	14	TRBJ2-1	-	-	TRBV7-6
TGCAGCGTTGAAGCTTTTAGACAGGGGAAAGAGACCCAGTACTTC	CSVEAFRQGKETQYF	15	TRBJ2-5	TRBD1	-	TRBV29-1
TGTGCCAGCAGTGAATTGGCGGGGTTATCGGATGAGCAGTTCTTC	CASSELAGLSDEQFF	15	TRBJ2-1	-	-	TRBV25-1
TGTGCCAGCAGCCAAGATATGGGAGCAACTAATGAAAAACTGTTTTTT	CASSQDMGATNEKLFF	16	TRBJ1-4	-	-	TRBV4-2
TGTGCCAGCAGTTCGAGCGGGGGCCACAAGACCCAGTACTTC	CASSSSGGHKTQYF	14	TRBJ2-5	TRBD2	-	TRBV27
TGCGCCAGCAGCCAAGAACTGTCCCGGGGGGAAAAACTGTTTTTT	CASSQELSRGEKLFF	15	TRBJ1-4	-	-	TRBV4-1
TGTGCCAGCAGTGGACAGGGCACCGAAACCAACTATGGCTACACCTTC	CASSGQGTETNYGYTF	16	TRBJ1-2	TRBD1	-	TRBV2
TGTGCCAGCAGCTTAGAATCCGGGGAGCTGTTTTTT	CASSLESGELFF	12	TRBJ2-2	-	-	TRBV7-9
TGTGCCAGCAGCCCGTCCGGTGAAGCTTTCTTT	CASSPSGEAFF	11	TRBJ1-1	-	-	TRBV2
TGTGCCACCAGCAGTGGGCGGGGGACCACAGATACGCAGTATTTT	CATSSGRGTTDTQYF	15	TRBJ2-3	TRBD2	-	TRBV15
TGTGCCAGCAGCTGGAGGCGGGGGACTAGCGGGAATGAGAAAGAGACCCAGTACTTC	CASSWRRGTSGNEKETQYF	19	TRBJ2-5	TRBD2	-	TRBV7-9
TGTGCCAGCAGCTTACCGGTCGAGGTCTTACTTGATGAGCAGTTCTTC	CASSLPVEVLLDEQFF	16	TRBJ2-1	-	-	TRBV7-8
TGTGCCAGCAGCCAAGAAGAGACAGTATACTACGAGCAGTACTTC	CASSQEETVYYEQYF	15	TRBJ2-7	-	-	TRBV14
TGTGCCAGCGGGGACAGTTATTCCTACGAGCAGTACTTC	CASGDSYSYEQYF	13	TRBJ2-7	TRBD1	-	TRBV7-9
TGTGCCAGTACCTCGCTAGCGGCCTCGGATACGCAGTATTTT	CASTSLAASDTQYF	14	TRBJ2-3	TRBD2	-	TRBV19
TGTGCCAGCAGTTTAAAGGGGTTTGGCCACGAGCAGTACTTC	CASSLKGFGHEQYF	14	TRBJ2-7	-	-	TRBV27
TGTGCCAGCAGCTTGCGCCGGGACCCCACCCGGGAGCTGTTTTTT	CASSLRRDPTRELFF	15	TRBJ2-2	-	-	TRBV7-9
TGTGCCAGCAGCCCCGGGACAGGGACCTACGAGCAGTACTTC	CASSPGTGTYEQYF	14	TRBJ2-7	TRBD1	-	TRBV7-6
TGTGCCAGCAGCGTAGGGCAGGAGAGAATCTTTAACTATGGCTACACCTTC	CASSVGQERIFNYGYTF	17	TRBJ1-2	-	once	TRBV9
TGTGCCAGCAGCGTAGGGGTCAGACCCACAGATACGCAGTATTTT	CASSVGVRPTDTQYF	15	TRBJ2-3	-	-	TRBV9
TGTGCCAGGAGGGGGCCTCCCCGAACAGATACGCAGTATTTT	CARRGPPRTDTQYF	14	TRBJ2-3	TRBD1	-	TRBV2
TGTGCCACCAGTGAATCAGGGGTAGATTATGGCTACACCTTC	CATSESGVDYGYTF	14	TRBJ1-2	-	-	TRBV24-1
TGTGCCAGCAGTTTTGTGGCAGCCCCGAGCTCCTACGAGCAGTACTTC	CASSFVAAPSSYEQYF	16	TRBJ2-7	-	-	TRBV28
TGTGCCAGCAGCGTAGGAGGGGAAACAGATACGCAGTATTTT	CASSVGGETDTQYF	14	TRBJ2-3	-	-	TRBV9
TGTGCCAGCTCACCACCCCCACAGGGGCTAGCAGATACGCAGTATTTT	CASSPPPQGLADTQYF	16	TRBJ2-3	TRBD1	-	TRBV18
TGCGCCAGCAGTGAGAATAGAGGGCCCACTGAAGCTTTCTTT	CASSENRGPTEAFF	14	TRBJ1-1	-	-	TRBV10-1
TGTGCCAGTAGTGCGGGACAGTTCGATTATTTCGGTGGCTACACCTTC	CASSAGQFDYFGGYTF	16	TRBJ1-2	TRBD1	-	TRBV19
TGTGCCAGCAGTTTATCCCCAGACTCCTATAATTCACCCCTCCACTTT	CASSLSPDSYNSPLHF	16	TRBJ1-6	-	-	TRBV27
TGCGCCAGCAGCCAACGAGGCGGGGAAGGGTACGAGCAGTACTTC	CASSQRGGEGYEQYF	15	TRBJ2-7	-	-	TRBV4-1
TGTGCCAGCAGCCCTCGACAGGGCGACGACACTAAAAACTATGGCTACACCTTC	CASSPRQGDDTKNYGYTF	18	TRBJ1-2	TRBD1	-	TRBV7-9
TGTGCCAGCGGCGACTCGACAGGGTATCAGCCCCAGCATTTT	CASGDSTGYQPQHF	14	TRBJ1-5	TRBD1	-	TRBV27
TGTGCCAGTAGTATAACGCCGGGTGAAGCTTTCTTT	CASSITPGEAFF	12	TRBJ1-1	-	-	TRBV19
TGTGCCAGCAGTTTATCGGGACACCTCTCCTACGAGCAGTACTTC	CASSLSGHLSYEQYF	15	TRBJ2-7	-	-	TRBV27
TGTGCCAGCAGTTTATCAGGAACAGATACGCAGTATTTT	CASSLSGTDTQYF	13	TRBJ2-3	-	-	TRBV27
TGTGCCAGCAGCAGGACAGGGTCTGGAAACACCATATATTTT	CASSRTGSGNTIYF	14	TRBJ1-3	TRBD1	-	TRBV7-9
TGTGCCACCAGTGATGTGGCGGGGGGGCCTGGCACAGATACGCAGTATTTT	CATSDVAGGPGTDTQYF	17	TRBJ2-3	TRBD2	once	TRBV24-1
TGTGCCAGCAAGGGGGGGGACACCGGGGAGCTGTTTTTT	CASKGGDTGELFF	13	TRBJ2-2	-	-	TRBV6-5
TGTGCCAGCAGCTTAGGAGGCGCGGGCAATCAGCCCCAGCATTTT	CASSLGGAGNQPQHF	15	TRBJ1-5	-	-	TRBV7-9
TGTGCCAGTAGTATAAGCATTTCACCAGATACGCAGTATTTT	CASSISISPDTQYF	14	TRBJ2-3	-	-	TRBV19
TGTGCCATCAGGGAACCCCGGGGGCCTTCCGAGCAGTACTTC	CAIREPRGPSEQYF	14	TRBJ2-7	-	-	TRBV10-3
TGCGCCAGCAGCTTGGAAATCAATCAGCCCCAGCATTTT	CASSLEINQPQHF	13	TRBJ1-5	-	-	TRBV5-1
TGCGCCAGCAGCCAAGAAGGCGGGTATAACTATGGCTACACCTTC	CASSQEGGYNYGYTF	15	TRBJ1-2	-	-	TRBV4-1
TGTGCCAGCAGCCCAAGCCGGGGGACGTTGAACACTGAAGCTTTCTTT	CASSPSRGTLNTEAFF	16	TRBJ1-1	-	-	TRBV5-5
TGTGCCAGCAGCCAAGAGCCGGCCCCCCCCCTAGCAGCGATCTCCTACGAGCAGTACTTC	CASSQEPAPPLAAISYEQYF	20	TRBJ2-7	-	once	TRBV4-2
TGTGCCAGCAGCCAGCAGGAGATGGTCGCGGGGGGCTCACTCGACGAGCAGTACTTC	CASSQQEMVAGGSLDEQYF	19	TRBJ2-7	TRBD2	-	TRBV27
TGTGCCAGCAGCCCGGGACAGAACTATGGCTACACCTTC	CASSPGQNYGYTF	13	TRBJ1-2	TRBD1	-	TRBV9